Listed below are T cell receptor beta chains from one sample, sequenced in a study of T cells in narcolepsy. TCRdb keeps only in-frame clones here, not all; method: immunoSEQ multiplex PCR. Here the sample spans 25,000 to 35,000 clones, 90% being singletons. Source material: CD45RA- memory CD4+ T cells from PBMCs. These receptors all stem from a human donor with narcolepsy. Each CDR3 is given with its conserved first and last residue. D genes are given only for firm matches. Some rows have no size entry. The others give once, few or many, or a class for an expanded clone.

>13|TRBJ2-7|TRBD2|NA|TRBV2
CASSETGGHEQYF
TGTGCCAGCAGTGAAACGGGAGGTCACGAGCAGTACTTC
>13|TRBJ1-4|NA|NA|TRBV18
CASSPELNEKLFF
TGTGCCAGCTCACCAGAGCTTAATGAAAAACTGTTTTTT
>14|TRBJ1-1|TRBD1|NA|TRBV11-1
CASSPPGTGAKAFF
TGTGCCAGCAGCCCACCAGGGACAGGGGCGAAAGCTTTCTTT
>13|TRBJ1-2|TRBD1|NA|TRBV10-3
CAITPDRAYGYTF
TGTGCCATCACCCCGGACAGGGCCTATGGCTACACCTTC
>15|TRBJ2-1|TRBD1|NA|TRBV27
CASSIGTGGLDEQFF
TGTGCCAGCAGTATCGGGACAGGGGGTCTCGATGAGCAGTTCTTC
>14|TRBJ1-5|NA|NA|TRBV18
CASSPSGGNQPQHF
TGTGCCAGCTCACCGTCGGGGGGCAATCAGCCCCAGCATTTT
>12|TRBJ2-1|NA|NA|TRBV9
CASSATSFEQFF
TGTGCCAGCAGCGCCACTAGTTTTGAGCAGTTCTTC
>14|TRBJ1-5|NA|NA|TRBV2
CASRVDRSNQPQHF
TGTGCCAGCAGGGTTGACAGGAGCAATCAGCCCCAGCATTTT
>14|TRBJ1-5|TRBD1|NA|TRBV19
CATRRGQHNQPQHF
TGTGCCACTAGACGGGGACAGCACAATCAGCCCCAGCATTTT
>14|TRBJ1-3|NA|NA|TRBV5-1
CASSLDGAGNTIYF
TGCGCCAGCAGCTTGGATGGGGCTGGAAACACCATATATTTT
>14|TRBJ2-5|NA|NA|TRBV10-1
CASSESPYQETQYF
TGCGCCAGCAGTGAGTCTCCGTACCAAGAGACCCAGTACTTC
>12|TRBJ2-7|TRBD1|NA|TRBV30
CAWSVRGLEQYF
TGTGCCTGGAGTGTGAGGGGGCTCGAGCAGTACTTC
>13|TRBJ1-5|NA|NA|TRBV6-1
CASSEAGYQPQHF
TGTGCCAGCAGTGAAGCGGGGTATCAGCCCCAGCATTTT
>17|TRBJ2-1|TRBD2|NA|TRBV7-8
CASSLGAGTRRYNEQFF
TGTGCCAGCAGCTTAGGAGCAGGGACTAGGCGGTACAATGAGCAGTTCTTC
>14|TRBJ1-2|NA|NA|TRBV5-1
CASSFNSVDNGYTF
TGCGCCAGCAGCTTTAACTCGGTGGACAATGGCTACACCTTC
>13|TRBJ1-2|TRBD1|NA|TRBV30
CAWSRDSNYGYTF
TGTGCCTGGAGTAGGGACAGTAACTATGGCTACACCTTC
>13|TRBJ1-2|NA|NA|TRBV28
CASRHRERGSYTF
TGTGCCAGCAGGCACCGGGAGCGGGGTAGCTACACCTTC
>14|TRBJ2-7|NA|NA|TRBV7-2
CASTPRGDFHEQYF
TGTGCCAGCACCCCTCGGGGAGATTTCCACGAGCAGTACTTC
>15|TRBJ2-1|NA|NA|TRBV29-1
CSVEDFGGGNNEQFF
TGCAGCGTTGAAGATTTCGGCGGGGGCAACAATGAGCAGTTCTTC
>18|TRBJ1-5|TRBD1|once|TRBV28
CASSLGTGADFGNQPQHF
TGTGCCAGCAGTTTGGGGACAGGGGCGGATTTTGGCAATCAGCCCCAGCATTTT
>18|TRBJ1-5|TRBD1|NA|TRBV30
CAWSPTRTGRTGNQPQHF
TGTGCCTGGAGTCCGACACGGACAGGGAGGACGGGCAATCAGCCCCAGCATTTT
>14|TRBJ1-5|NA|NA|TRBV9
CASSGGTLNQPQHF
TGTGCCAGCAGCGGCGGGACCCTTAATCAGCCCCAGCATTTT
>13|TRBJ2-7|TRBD1|NA|TRBV7-6
CASSLQRDREQYF
TGTGCCAGCAGCTTGCAACGGGACAGGGAGCAGTACTTC
>15|TRBJ2-3|TRBD2|NA|TRBV11-1
CASSPAGGDTDTQYF
TGTGCCAGCAGCCCAGCGGGAGGGGACACAGATACGCAGTATTTT
>16|TRBJ2-7|TRBD1|NA|TRBV18
CASSLQGGQAAYEQYF
TGTGCCAGCTCACTCCAAGGCGGACAGGCCGCCTACGAGCAGTACTTC
>15|TRBJ2-3|TRBD2|NA|TRBV6-4
CASSTGTTNTDTQYF
TGTGCCAGCAGTACCGGGACTACCAACACAGATACGCAGTATTTT
>15|TRBJ2-2|NA|NA|TRBV5-4
CAMHSRGGLPGELFF
TGTGCCATGCACTCAAGGGGGGGCCTCCCCGGGGAGCTGTTTTTT
>16|TRBJ2-7|TRBD1|NA|TRBV12-5
CASGLVTGTGPYEQYF
TGTGCTAGTGGTTTGGTCACCGGGACAGGGCCCTACGAGCAGTACTTC
>14|TRBJ2-3|TRBD2|few|TRBV7-2
CASRVSGVTDTQYF
TGTGCCAGCAGGGTTAGCGGGGTAACAGATACGCAGTATTTT
>13|TRBJ2-7|TRBD1|NA|TRBV10-1
CASRGQGAYEQYF
TGCGCCAGCAGGGGACAGGGGGCCTACGAGCAGTACTTC
>15|TRBJ2-6|NA|NA|TRBV7-6
CASSLGSAGANVLTF
TGTGCCAGCAGCTTAGGGTCAGCTGGGGCCAACGTCCTGACTTTC
>13|TRBJ1-1|NA|NA|TRBV7-6
CASFPTAGGEAFF
TGTGCCAGTTTCCCGACTGCTGGCGGTGAAGCTTTCTTT
>16|TRBJ2-4|TRBD1|few|TRBV5-4
CASSLGTGGSKNIQYF
TGTGCCAGCAGCTTGGGGACAGGGGGGTCCAAAAACATTCAGTACTTC
>13|TRBJ1-1|TRBD1|NA|TRBV5-1
CASSSLTGPEAFF
TGCGCCAGCAGCTCCTTGACAGGGCCTGAAGCTTTCTTT
>16|TRBJ2-6|NA|few|TRBV7-9
CASSLIRTSGANVLTF
TGTGCCAGCAGCTTAATACGGACCTCTGGGGCCAACGTCCTGACTTTC
>15|TRBJ2-2|NA|NA|TRBV7-3
CASSLMGHNTGELFF
TGTGCCAGCAGCTTAATGGGACACAACACCGGGGAGCTGTTTTTT
>19|TRBJ2-7|TRBD2|NA|TRBV28
CASSLTPGLARPNSYEQYF
TGTGCCAGCAGTTTAACACCGGGACTAGCGAGACCGAATTCCTACGAGCAGTACTTC
>12|TRBJ1-5|NA|NA|TRBV10-1
CASSESFQPQHF
TGCGCCAGCAGTGAGTCCTTCCAGCCCCAGCATTTT
>12|TRBJ2-2|NA|once|TRBV28
CASSFAGLPLFF
TGTGCCAGCAGTTTTGCGGGACTCCCCCTGTTTTTT
>10|TRBJ2-7|NA|NA|TRBV6-1
CASSELVPYF
TGTGCCAGCAGTGAACTGGTCCCCTACTTC
>14|TRBJ2-1|NA|NA|TRBV4-1
CASSPIGGQNEQFF
TGCGCCAGCAGCCCAATCGGGGGTCAAAATGAGCAGTTCTTC
>11|TRBJ2-1|NA|NA|TRBV10-3
CAISADQEQFF
TGTGCCATCAGTGCTGACCAAGAGCAGTTCTTC
>14|TRBJ1-5|NA|NA|TRBV25-1
CASSGPGDNQPQHF
TGTGCCAGCAGTGGACCTGGGGACAATCAGCCCCAGCATTTT
>15|TRBJ1-4|NA|NA|TRBV27
CASSAEGTTNEKLFF
TGTGCCAGCAGTGCCGAGGGGACAACTAATGAAAAACTGTTTTTT
>14|TRBJ1-6|NA|NA|TRBV27
CASKGVLNNSPLHF
TGTGCCTCGAAGGGGGTGCTCAATAATTCACCCCTCCACTTT